These 23 T cell receptor beta chains were sequenced from one sample in a study of graft-versus-host responses after intestinal transplantation. There were about 200,000 CFSE-labeled responder cells plated together with about 200,000 irradiated, violet-dye-labeled stimulator cells. Generated by immunoSEQ multiplex PCR, the TCRdb table keeps only in-frame clones and is missing some. Among 9,500 to 15,000 clones listed, roughly 30% were seen once. Sequencing was performed on alloreactive CD8+ T cells from a mixed lymphocyte reaction culture, taken before intestinal transplant. As to subset: CFSE-low proliferating T cells sorted from roughly 6-day pre-transplant mixed lymphocyte reaction (GvH or HvG direction). These receptors all stem from a human patient who received an intestinal transplant.

V usage is TRBV4-1 and J usage is TRBJ1-1; maybe TRBD1 (6 bases). Germline values: CDR1 MGHRA, CDR2 YSYEKL. Trimming removed 0 bases at V and 5 bases at J, with 13 bases between. The length of the CDR3 is 15 residues. In DNA form, the CDR3 reads TGCGCCAGCAGCCAAGATCCAGGGGAAGGAACTGAAGCTTTCTTT. Amino acid sequence: CASSQDPGEGTEAFF.

In its sample, this clone was seen a few times. The chain has TRBV19 and TRBJ2-2, with unresolved D. CDR1 and CDR2 from the germline V gene are LNHDA and SQIVND (reference sequence). The CDR3 totals 14 residues. V was clipped by 8 bases and J by 2 bases, with 12 bases between them. The CDR3 nucleotides read TGTGCCAGTGCATGGGGAACTAACACCGGGGAGCTGTTTTTT. Translated, it gives CASAWGTNTGELFF.

The chain couples TRBV27 to TRBJ1-2; TRBD1 matches 9 bases. Unmatched junction bases numbered 9, after V lost 2 bases and J lost 2 bases. The V gene's germline CDR1 is MNHEY and CDR2 SMNVEV (reference sequence). CDR3 length equals 17 residues. The CDR3 sequence is CASSLSGTGTRNYGYTF. The CDR3 bases are TGTGCCAGCAGTTTAAGCGGGACAGGGACTAGGAACTATGGCTACACCTTC.

There are a few counts of this clone. The chain recombines TRBV7-8 with TRBJ2-7; D is unresolved. This CDR3 comprises 12 residues. V was clipped by 0 bases and J by 3 bases, with 3 bases between them. CDR1 and CDR2 from the germline V gene are SGHVS and FQNEAQ. As DNA, the CDR3 is TGTGCCAGCAGCTTAGCCGACTACGAGCAGTACTTC. Translated: CASSLADYEQYF.

The V gene is TRBV11-1, the J gene TRBJ2-1; D possibly corresponds to TRBD2 (6 bases). Trimming cost V 4 bases and J 0 bases, with 7 bases left between them. CDR3 length: 14 amino acids. CDR1 is SGHAT and CDR2 is FQDESV in the germline V gene (reference sequence). DNA for the CDR3: TGTGCCAGCAGCTCGACTAGCTCCTACAATGAGCAGTTCTTC. It is translated as CASSSTSSYNEQFF.

The J gene is TRBJ2-1, the V gene TRBV27; 9 nucleotides line up with TRBD2. From germline, CDR1 is MNHEY and CDR2 SMNVEV (reference sequence). V gave up 5 bases and J gave up 4 bases; unmatched junction bases: 3. The length of the CDR3 is 14 residues. CDR3 loop: CASSVLAGYNEQFF. The CDR3 bases are TGTGCCAGCAGTGTGCTAGCGGGATACAATGAGCAGTTCTTC.

Turning to this clone: One junction end disagrees with the germline gene, perhaps due to a read error. V is TRBV4-1 and J is TRBJ2-7; weak D call: TRBD2 (5 bases). From germline, CDR1 is MGHRA and CDR2 YSYEKL. The CDR3 runs to 15 residues. CDR3 bases: TGTGCCAGCAGCCCCCGGGGTACTGCTATCCACGAGCAGTACTTC. It translates to CASSPRGTAIHEQYF.

In this sample, this clone turned up a few times. The J gene is TRBJ1-2, the V gene TRBV11-1; the match to TRBD1 covers 8 bases. The CDR3 loop spans 13 amino acids. Germline CDR1 and CDR2: SGHAT and FQDESV (reference sequence). The V gene end was trimmed by 5 bases and the J gene end by 4 bases; junction bases not matched to a gene: 3. The CDR3 is CASSIGQGYGYTF. The CDR3 coding sequence is TGTGCCAGCAGCATCGGACAGGGCTATGGCTACACCTTC.

This rearrangement joins TRBV28 to TRBJ2-2; the D gene is possibly TRBD2 (5 bases). Germline CDR1 and CDR2: MDHEN and SYDVKM. The CDR3 contains 16 residues. Trimming pared 1 base from V and 3 bases from J, leaving 12 bases between. The CDR3 reads CASSLFRTGYTGELFF. CDR3 DNA sequence: TGTGCCAGCAGTTTATTCCGGACGGGATACACCGGGGAGCTGTTTTTT.

The chain is built from TRBV27 and TRBJ2-3; either TRBD1 or TRBD2 may supply D (5 bases each). CDR3 length: 14 residues. Germline CDR1 and CDR2: MNHEY and SMNVEV (reference sequence). Trimming shortened V by 3 bases and J by 0 bases, and 7 bases separated the two germline ends. CDR3 protein: CASSFGGSTDTQYF. DNA of the CDR3: TGTGCCAGCAGTTTTGGGGGTAGCACAGATACGCAGTATTTT.

The rearrangement links TRBV7-6 to TRBJ2-1; maybe TRBD1 (6 bases). The CDR3 covers 13 residues. Germline CDR1 SGHVS, CDR2 FNYEAQ. V was pared by 3 bases and J by 4 bases, with 7 bases between. CDR3 coding DNA: TGTGCCAGCAGCTTTGGACAGTACAATGAGCAGTTCTTC. This encodes CASSFGQYNEQFF.

Regarding this clone: A far larger clone is only one base removed, so a read error is likely. The V call is TRBV9, the J call TRBJ2-7, with 9 bases aligning to TRBD2. J gave up 1 base and V 0 bases, and 5 bases lay outside the gene matches. CDR1 is SGDLS and CDR2 is YYNGEE in the germline V gene. This CDR3 has 16 residues. The CDR3 loop reads CASSVDGGRASYEQYF. CDR3 DNA: TGTGCCAGCAGCGTAGATGGCGGGAGGGCTTCCTACGAGCAGTACTTC.

The table lists this clone with a few counts. CDR3 sequence: CASSLSGPSYNEQFF. The CDR3, as DNA: TGTGCCAGCAGCCTTAGCGGTCCCTCCTACAATGAGCAGTTCTTC. The gene calls are TRBV27 and TRBJ2-1, with D perhaps matching TRBD2 (6 bases). This CDR3 is 15 amino acids long. Germline-derived CDR1 and CDR2 are MNHEY and SMNVEV (reference sequence). Between the trimmed V and J ends, which lost 6 bases and 0 bases, there was a span of 12 bases.

The genes are TRBV9 and TRBJ2-3, with no clear D. Germline lookup yields CDR1 SGDLS and CDR2 YYNGEE. This CDR3 spans 14 amino acids. Trimming stripped 0 bases from V and 0 bases from J, with 5 bases between. The CDR3 here is CASSVEGSTDTQYF. CDR3 in DNA: TGTGCCAGCAGCGTAGAGGGCAGCACAGATACGCAGTATTTT.

This chain joins TRBV7-9 and TRBJ1-1; unclear D gene. V gave up 11 bases and J gave up 11 bases, with 24 bases separating them. Germline V gene data show CDR1 as SEHNR and CDR2 as FQNEAQ (reference sequence). The CDR3 covers 13 residues. The CDR3 is CAGIRSIRSLAFF. DNA of the CDR3: TGTGCCGGCATTAGGAGTATCCGTTCTTTGGCTTTCTTT. The whole variable domain, remainder taken from reference TRBV7-9 and TRBJ1-1, is DTGVSQNPRHKITKRGQNVTFRCDPISEHNRLYWYRQTLGQGPEFLTYFQNEAQLEKSRLLSDRFSAERPKGSFSTLEIQRTEQGDSAMYLCAGIRSIRSLAFFGQGTRLTVV.

This sequence joins TRBV7-3 and TRBJ1-1, with 7 nucleotides matching TRBD1. The CDR3 has 17 residues. Germline trimming cut 5 bases from V and 3 bases from J; bases unmatched to any gene: 15. CDR1 and CDR2 (germline): SGHTA, FQGTGA. The CDR3 DNA reads TGTGCCAGCAGCCGTAGAGGGGGCCGGGTTGAATACACTGAAGCTTTCTTT. Its translation: CASSRRGGRVEYTEAFF. Based on the CDR3 plus reference TRBV7-3 and TRBJ1-1, the full variable domain is GAGVSQTPSNKVTEKGKYVELRCDPISGHTALYWYRQSLGQGPEFLIYFQGTGAADDSGLPNDRFFAVRPEGSVSTLKIQRTERGDSAVYLCASSRRGGRVEYTEAFFGQGTRLTVV.

This clone was picked up a small number of times. The sample contains more than one DNA sequence encoding this CDR3. The chain joins TRBV5-8 to TRBJ1-1, with D uncertain. Trimming left V 1 base short and J 5 bases short, with 6 bases between. This CDR3 is 12 amino acids long. Germline CDR1 and CDR2: SGHTS and YDEGEE. The CDR3 DNA reads as TGTGCCAGCAGCTTGAGAGGGACTGAAGCTTTCTTT. Translated, it gives CASSLRGTEAFF.

This chain links TRBV5-1 with TRBJ2-4; 8 bases are a match to TRBD2. Germline V gene lookup returns CDR1 SGHRS and CDR2 YFSETQ. The CDR3 contains 15 residues. The ends lost 1 base at V and 11 bases at J; junction bases unmatched: 11. In DNA form, the CDR3 reads TGCGCCAGCAGCTTGCGGGCGGGAGGAGGTGACCTTCAGTACTTC. It yields the protein CASSLRAGGGDLQYF.

The J gene is TRBJ1-2, the V gene TRBV2; D remains unclear. This CDR3 is 14 amino acids long. Looked up from germline, CDR1 is SNHLY and CDR2 is FYNNEI. V dropped 7 bases and J dropped 2 bases, with 14 bases sitting between them. Here the CDR3 DNA reads TGTGCCAGCAAAAGGAGAGGGATGAACTATGGCTACACCTTC. Its protein is CASKRRGMNYGYTF.

This clone came up a few times. This chain uses TRBV27 with TRBJ2-7; D remains unclear. CDR3 size: 14 residues. The germline gives CDR1 MNHEY, CDR2 SMNVEV (reference sequence). Trimming took 5 bases from V and 2 from J, leaving 13 bases between them. The CDR3 sequence is CASSPSRGPYEQYF. CDR3 sequence (DNA): TGTGCCAGCAGTCCCTCCCGCGGCCCCTACGAGCAGTACTTC.

Regarding this clone: This CDR3 is also generated by other DNA sequences in the sample. This chain joins TRBV7-9 and TRBJ1-1; the D is unclear. The CDR3 extends over 11 amino acids. Trimming took 4 bases from V and 2 from J, leaving 2 bases between them. Germline values: CDR1 SEHNR, CDR2 FQNEAQ (reference sequence). The CDR3 sequence: CASSSNTEAFF. The CDR3 DNA reads as TGTGCCAGCAGCTCAAACACTGAAGCTTTCTTT. Drawing the rest from reference TRBV7-9 and TRBJ1-1, the complete variable domain is DTGVSQNPRHKITKRGQNVTFRCDPISEHNRLYWYRQTLGQGPEFLTYFQNEAQLEKSRLLSDRFSAERPKGSFSTLEIQRTEQGDSAMYLCASSSNTEAFFGQGTRLTVV.

The chain uses TRBV6-8 and TRBJ1-2; 7 bases line up with TRBD1. The trim removed 8 bases at V and 7 bases at J, leaving 10 bases unmatched. Germline V gene lookup returns CDR1 MNHGY and CDR2 SAAAGT. CDR3 length equals 13 residues. This CDR3 reads CASGPTGKVGYTF. CDR3 in DNA: TGTGCCAGCGGTCCGACAGGGAAGGTTGGCTACACCTTC.

This rearrangement joins TRBV6-1 to TRBJ2-1; 9 bases map to TRBD2. CDR3 length: 15 amino acids. CDR1 is MNHNS and CDR2 is SASEGT in the germline V gene. Trimming took 8 bases from V and 4 from J; bases not matched to a gene: 9. CDR3 residues: CASQTLAGPYNEQFF. For the CDR3, the DNA is TGTGCCAGCCAGACTCTAGCGGGACCTTACAATGAGCAGTTCTTC.